This T cell receptor (beta chain) appears in the sequencing data of a study of T cells after posttransplantation cyclophosphamide (dated by TCRdb to 2016 to 2018). General notes on the study: Using TRB sequencing, the study followed how the T cell repertoire reconstituted after myeloablative bone marrow transplantation in which posttransplantation cyclophosphamide served as GVHD prophylaxis. Samples from a few dozen PTCy-treated patients and 15 to 20 related bone marrow donors of those patients were subjected to antigen receptor sequencing. Because TRA and TRB clonality correlated tightly in 10 or so samples, later TCR analyses were limited to TRB. Up to about 3 additional blood samples from 2 to 5.2 years after transplant were also TRB-sequenced in 3 patients, as was pretransplant blood from several patients. Public TRB sequences were compared against a database of over 3,000 sequences linked to responses to pathogens, tumor antigens, self-antigens and alloantigens. Blood from all 35 or so PTCy patients who had 1-year posttransplant specimens underwent TRB sequencing. Study-level results and caveats: Across more than 40 patients, TRB clonality was highly associated with recipient CMV seropositivity and CMV reactivation, and diversity in PTCy patients was similar to diversity in CNI/methotrexate controls. The TRB repertoires of T cells infiltrating skin or the GI tract showed only limited overlap with the TRB repertoires found in blood. Donor-recipient similarity was low at 1-2 months but increased during the first year, and donor CD8+ memory clones often dominated later blood repertoires.

CDR1 and CDR2 are drawn from the germline V gene: MRHNA, SNTAGT. The CDR3, from cysteine to phenylalanine, totals 16 residues. The CDR3 DNA has 48 bases and is translated from base 1. V is trimmed back by 3 bases and J by 6 bases, and the junction contains 12 bases that no gene match accounts for. Genomic DNA was the input for TRB sequencing, which was run either with the immunoSEQ assay at survey resolution or with the hsTCRB kit. In the source study's methods: The immunoSEQ software handled initial read processing, and the LymphoSeq R package was used for repertoire analyses. For each TRB dataset, clonality was calculated as 1 minus normalized Shannon entropy, and the Gini coefficient was computed as well. To infer phenotypes in unsorted samples, TRB sequences from sorted subsets of the recipient or donor were mapped onto the unsorted samples of the same recipient. Imported from immuneACCESS, the table was reduced by TCRdb to in-frame sequences with V and J called. These copies leave out some clones; in studies compared against another copy, an unresolved V gene accounts for under half, and the cause of the remainder is not known. Clone size and V and J calls were adopted from that table, with D and trimming inferred from the DNA. The sample contains around 4,600 clones, 65% to 90% of them found a single time. Under 20% of the sample comes from the top ten.

The treatment or condition label for this specimen denotes: high-dose cyclophosphamide on days +3 and +4 as single-agent GVHD prophylaxis. PTCy patients received busulfan and fludarabine conditioning, a related or unrelated marrow graft, and cyclophosphamide on days +3 and +4. The PTCy-treated patients were enrolled in a prospective multi-institutional clinical trial. Peripheral blood and bone marrow mononuclear cells were isolated by Ficoll-Hypaque density centrifugation and were cryopreserved. Concerning this clone: It has no known antigen specificity. Base-call qualities are not available, and no considerably larger clone is one nucleotide away.

Here the chain combines TRBV6-4 and TRBJ2-7, with 9 central nucleotides matching TRBD1. The sequence was obtained from a male patient aged 50 or older who received an allogeneic stem cell transplant from an unrelated donor, was CMV-positive, and had acute GVHD only. Following a transplant, a fraction of the T cells may be traceable to the graft donor. Sequenced material: PBMCs, taken 86 days after allogeneic stem cell transplant with posttransplant cyclophosphamide. Read as DNA, the sequence is TGTGCCAGCAGTGATCGTGGACAGGGGTTATTATGCGAGCAGTACTTC. Translated, it reads CASSDRGQGLLCEQYF.